Listed below are T cell receptor beta chains from one sample, sequenced in a study of shared clonotypes between healthy human individuals. Sequencing was performed with immunoSEQ multiplex PCR; in TCRdb, only in-frame clones are kept and a portion is missing. The sample lists approximately 530,000 clones; roughly 95% were seen once. Sample: naive CD4+ T cells sorted from blood. All receptors derive from a woman under 40 in good health. The CDR3 runs from the conserved cysteine through the conserved F or W. D genes are given only for firm matches. Only part of the rows carry a size: once, few, many, or a class if the clone is expanded.

abundance: .
v_gene: TRBV14
j_gene: TRBJ1-2
d_gene: .
CDR3nt: TGTGCCAGCAGCCAGGGTGTGGGGGTCTTCGGCTACACCTTC
CDR3aa: CASSQGVGVFGYTF

abundance: .
v_gene: TRBV5-1
j_gene: TRBJ2-3
d_gene: .
CDR3nt: TGCGCCAGCAGCTTGAGGCAGGGGCTCGGTACTAGCACAGATACGCAGTATTTT
CDR3aa: CASSLRQGLGTSTDTQYF

abundance: .
v_gene: TRBV5-8
j_gene: TRBJ2-3
d_gene: .
CDR3nt: TGTGCCAGCACGCCCTGGGGGGATACGCAGTATTTT
CDR3aa: CASTPWGDTQYF

abundance: .
v_gene: TRBV5-4
j_gene: TRBJ2-5
d_gene: .
CDR3nt: TGTGCCAGCAGCTTGGAGAGCCAAGAGACCCAGTACTTC
CDR3aa: CASSLESQETQYF

abundance: .
v_gene: TRBV6-1
j_gene: TRBJ1-1
d_gene: .
CDR3nt: TGTGCCAGTGACTGGGGGAACACTGAAGCTTTCTTT
CDR3aa: CASDWGNTEAFF

abundance: .
v_gene: TRBV2
j_gene: TRBJ2-1
d_gene: .
CDR3nt: TGTGCCACCTTACCACAGGGATACAATGAGCAGTTCTTC
CDR3aa: CATLPQGYNEQFF

abundance: once
v_gene: TRBV5-1
j_gene: TRBJ2-3
d_gene: TRBD2
CDR3nt: TGCGCCAGCAGCTTGGGGGGGACTAGCGGTTCTAGCACAGATACGCAGTATTTT
CDR3aa: CASSLGGTSGSSTDTQYF

abundance: .
v_gene: TRBV28
j_gene: TRBJ2-3
d_gene: TRBD2
CDR3nt: TGTGCCAGCAAAGGAGGAGGGACCTCGCCGGGGGGAACAGATACGCAGTATTTT
CDR3aa: CASKGGGTSPGGTDTQYF

abundance: once
v_gene: TRBV7-2
j_gene: TRBJ2-3
d_gene: TRBD1
CDR3nt: TGTGCCAGCAGCGTACAGGGGGCACTGGGGACAGATACGCAGTATTTT
CDR3aa: CASSVQGALGTDTQYF

abundance: .
v_gene: TRBV4-2
j_gene: TRBJ2-5
d_gene: TRBD1
CDR3nt: TGTGCCAGCAGCCAGGAGACAGGGTCAAAGCAGTACTTC
CDR3aa: CASSQETGSKQYF

abundance: .
v_gene: TRBV10-3
j_gene: TRBJ1-1
d_gene: .
CDR3nt: TGTGCCATCAGTGAGAACCCCTCGACAGGACCGAACACTGAAGCTTTCTTT
CDR3aa: CAISENPSTGPNTEAFF

abundance: .
v_gene: TRBV11-2
j_gene: TRBJ2-2
d_gene: TRBD2
CDR3nt: TGTGCCAGCAGCTTAGAGTTTGGTCGCGGCGGGAGGTCCGGGGAGCTGTTTTTT
CDR3aa: CASSLEFGRGGRSGELFF

abundance: .
v_gene: TRBV2
j_gene: TRBJ1-2
d_gene: .
CDR3nt: TGTGCCAGCAGTATGGACAAAACTAACTATGGCTACACCTTC
CDR3aa: CASSMDKTNYGYTF

abundance: .
v_gene: TRBV6-5
j_gene: TRBJ2-7
d_gene: .
CDR3nt: TGTGCCAGCAGTTACGCAGGGACACCGGTAGGCGAGCAGTACTTC
CDR3aa: CASSYAGTPVGEQYF

abundance: .
v_gene: TRBV29-1
j_gene: TRBJ2-6
d_gene: .
CDR3nt: TGCAGCGCCGCAGGGCAGGAGGGTCGAGGGGCCAACGTCCTGACTTTC
CDR3aa: CSAAGQEGRGANVLTF

abundance: .
v_gene: TRBV7-9
j_gene: TRBJ1-2
d_gene: TRBD1
CDR3nt: TGTGCCAGCAGCTCTACACCGGGACAGAGCTACACCTTC
CDR3aa: CASSSTPGQSYTF

abundance: few
v_gene: TRBV18
j_gene: TRBJ1-1
d_gene: .
CDR3nt: TGTGCCAGCTCACCAACAGGGTGGAGCACTGAAGCTTTCTTT
CDR3aa: CASSPTGWSTEAFF

abundance: .
v_gene: TRBV19
j_gene: TRBJ2-1
d_gene: TRBD2
CDR3nt: TGTGCCAGTAGCCCGCGACTAGCTCATGAGCAGTTCTTC
CDR3aa: CASSPRLAHEQFF

abundance: .
v_gene: TRBV7-9
j_gene: TRBJ2-1
d_gene: .
CDR3nt: TGTGCCAGCAGCCAACCTCGGACTTCCTACAATGAGCAGTTCTTC
CDR3aa: CASSQPRTSYNEQFF

abundance: few
v_gene: TRBV7-9
j_gene: TRBJ1-1
d_gene: .
CDR3nt: TGTGCCAGCAGCGAGGCTCGAATCTCCAACACTGAAGCTTTCTTT
CDR3aa: CASSEARISNTEAFF